This TCR beta chain was identified during a study of control samples from healthy donors and cancer patients. Method: immunoSEQ multiplex PCR; TCRdb's copy keeps in-frame clones and lacks some. Of about 41,000 clones in the sample, 90% to 95% were seen once. Germline lookup yields CDR1 MNHEY and CDR2 SMNVEV (reference sequence). This CDR3 comprises 15 residues. V trimming: 6 bases; J trimming: 2 bases; junction bases outside the gene matches: 6. The sequencing input was blood. The V and J genes are TRBV27 and TRBJ2-7; 11 bases are a match to TRBD2. The origin of this receptor is a man aged 55 to 70 in good health. CDR3: CASRRTSGGTYEQYF. The CDR3 region has the DNA TGTGCCAGCAGGCGAACTAGCGGGGGAACCTACGAGCAGTACTTC.